These T cell receptor beta chains were read from a single sample in a study of T cell repertoires in cytomegalovirus infection. These receptors' targets are unknown. MiXCR was run by TCRdb on the reads, yielding one entry per CDR3 protein. The sample includes a few hundred thousand distinct CDR3 sequences, around a third seen only once; the top ten take roughly 17%. Sample: cultured PBMCs, taken from culture after CMV antigen stimulation. These receptors were obtained from a human donor in good health (CMV status not recorded). Some clones in this sample may be carry-over from other donors' samples. Both conserved end residues are part of each CDR3. A D gene is named only where the DNA matches it firmly. Where a row states a size, it is once, few, many or the class of an expanded clone; other rows omit it.

TRBV12-3/TRBV12-4	.	.	TRBJ2-1	TGTGCCAGCAGTTTACTTAATTGGGTGGCAGCACATGAGCAGTTCTTC	CASSLLNWVAAHEQFF
TRBV7-2	.	many	TRBJ2-3	TGTGCCAGCAGCTTGCGGGGCAGAACTAGCACAGATACGCAGTATTTT	CASSLRGRTSTDTQYF
TRBV5-3	.	few	TRBJ2-7	TGTGCCAGCAGCCGCTCGGCGGGGAGCTCCTACGAGCAGTACTTC	CASSRSAGSSYEQYF
TRBV7-2	TRBD1	few	TRBJ2-2	TGTGCCAGCAGCTTAGCGCCCGGGACAGCGGCCACCGGGGAGCTGTTTTTT	CASSLAPGTAATGELFF
TRBV4-3	.	few	TRBJ1-4	TGCGCCAGCAGCCAAGAGGGGGCTGGTGAAAAACTGTTTTTT	CASSQEGAGEKLFF
TRBV2	TRBD2	.	TRBJ2-1	TGTGCCAGCAGTCTGTGGCGGGAGGGTTACAATGAGCAGTTCTTC	CASSLWREGYNEQFF
TRBV7-2	.	.	TRBJ2-2	TGTGCCAGCAGCTTAGCGGATTACACCGGGGAGCTGTTTTTT	CASSLADYTGELFF
TRBV30	TRBD2	few	TRBJ2-7	TGTGCCTGGAGTTCACGACCGGGACTAGCAAGGGGGAACGAGCAGTACTTC	CAWSSRPGLARGNEQYF
TRBV12-3/TRBV12-4	TRBD2	few	TRBJ2-7	TGTGCCAGCAGATCTAGCGGGAGCTCCTACGAGCAGTACTTC	CASRSSGSSYEQYF
TRBV7-2	.	.	TRBJ1-2	TGTGCCAGCAGCTTACCGGCCAAGGAGGGCTACACCTTC	CASSLPAKEGYTF
TRBV27	.	few	TRBJ2-2	TGTGCCAGCAGTTTATTCAGTAGGATCGCCGGGGAGCTGTTTTTT	CASSLFSRIAGELFF
TRBV12-3/TRBV12-4	.	few	TRBJ2-1	TGTGCCAGCAGCCTGATAGGGGGGGGCGAGCAGTTCTTC	CASSLIGGGEQFF
TRBV7-2	.	few	TRBJ1-1	TGTGCCAGCAGCTTAGGGCTTGGGGACACTGAAGCTTTCTTT	CASSLGLGDTEAFF
TRBV28	TRBD2	few	TRBJ2-7	TGTGCCACCAAACCCGGGGGGAGCTCCTACGAGCAGTACTTC	CATKPGGSSYEQYF
TRBV15	.	.	TRBJ2-1	TGTGCCACCAGCAGAGTAGTCGACGCGGAGCAGTTCTTC	CATSRVVDAEQFF
TRBV11-3	.	.	TRBJ2-1	TGTGCCAGCAGCTTAAGGGCCAAATACAATGAGCAGTTCTTC	CASSLRAKYNEQFF
TRBV27	.	few	TRBJ1-5	TGTGCCAGCAGGCCCGCTTGGAGGGGGATGCGCAATCAGCCCCAGCATTTT	CASRPAWRGMRNQPQHF
TRBV19	TRBD1	few	TRBJ1-1	TGTGCCAGTAGCCCGGACAGGGTTGACACTGAAGCTTTCTTT	CASSPDRVDTEAFF
TRBV7-2	.	few	TRBJ1-4	TGTGCCAGCAGCCCCGGGGGCGGGGAAAAACTGTTTTTT	CASSPGGGEKLFF
TRBV7-6	.	.	TRBJ2-5	TGTGCCAGCAGATCTGGGGAGGTCTTACAAGAGACCCAGTACTTC	CASRSGEVLQETQYF
TRBV7-4	.	few	TRBJ2-1	TGTGCCAGCAGCTTAGTGCAGGGGAGCTCCTACAATGAGCAGTTCTTC	CASSLVQGSSYNEQFF
TRBV7-9	.	.	TRBJ2-3	TGTGCCAGCAGCTTAGTGGCGGGTAGCACAGATACGCAGTATTTT	CASSLVAGSTDTQYF
TRBV28	.	.	TRBJ2-5	TGTGCCAGCAGTTGGGGACATAACCTGGAGACCCAGTACTTC	CASSWGHNLETQYF
TRBV11-3	.	.	TRBJ2-2	TGTGCCAGCAGCTCTGGGGGAGTCACCGGGGAGCTGTTTTTT	CASSSGGVTGELFF
TRBV30	.	.	TRBJ1-4	TGTGCCTGGAGTGTGTCGACTCCAGCCCGAAATGAAAAACTGTTTTTT	CAWSVSTPARNEKLFF
TRBV7-2	.	.	TRBJ1-2	TGTGCCAGCAACGAAGGGACTCACTATGGCTACACCTTC	CASNEGTHYGYTF
TRBV11-2	TRBD2	many	TRBJ2-1	TGTGCCAGCAGCTCGGGACTAGCGGGAGGGCCTCGAAATGAGCAGTTCTTC	CASSSGLAGGPRNEQFF
TRBV27	.	few	TRBJ1-6	TGTGCCAGCAGTTTTGGGTCCGCGGCGAGACCCCTCCACTTT	CASSFGSAARPLHF
TRBV7-9	.	few	TRBJ1-1	TGTGCCAGCAGCTTAAGAGGGGCCGAGGACACTGAAGCTTTCTTT	CASSLRGAEDTEAFF
TRBV27	.	.	TRBJ2-1	TGTGCCAGCCTAAGAGGAGGTGAGCAGTTCTTC	CASLRGGEQFF
TRBV19	TRBD1	.	TRBJ1-5	TGTGCCAGTAGCCAGACAGGGGGCGGGTATCAGCCCCAGCATTTT	CASSQTGGGYQPQHF
TRBV7-2	.	many	TRBJ1-1	TGTGCCAGCAGCTTAGCGAGGCGGAATGAAGCTTTCTTT	CASSLARRNEAFF
TRBV6-2/TRBV6-3	.	.	TRBJ2-5	TGTGCCAGTCAGGAGGTGACTGGCGAGACCCAGTACTTC	CASQEVTGETQYF
TRBV10-3	.	.	TRBJ2-3	TGTGCCATCAGTGGTAACAACACAGATACGCAGTATTTT	CAISGNNTDTQYF
TRBV19	.	.	TRBJ2-5	TGTGCCAGTAGTATAAAGGGTCGGGGCAGAAACTTCGGAGAGACCCAGTACTTC	CASSIKGRGRNFGETQYF
TRBV2	.	few	TRBJ2-7	TGTGCCAGCACCCCGGACAGATCATCCTACGAGCAGTACTTC	CASTPDRSSYEQYF
TRBV6-2/TRBV6-3	.	few	TRBJ1-1	TGTGCCAGCAAGGCAGTCATGAACACTGAAGCTTTCTTT	CASKAVMNTEAFF
TRBV7-9	TRBD1	many	TRBJ1-1	TGTGCCAGCAGCTTAGGACAGGGTATGAACACTGAAGCTTTCTTT	CASSLGQGMNTEAFF
TRBV12-3/TRBV12-4	TRBD2	few	TRBJ2-3	TGTGCCAGCAGTGAATCTAGCGGGAGGATTCAAGGACTACTAACAGATACGCAGTATTTT	CASSESSGRIQGLLTDTQYF
TRBV5-1	TRBD1	.	TRBJ2-2	TGCGCCAGCAGCCCTAATCGACAGGGAACCGGGGAGCTGTTTTTT	CASSPNRQGTGELFF
TRBV6-1	TRBD2	few	TRBJ2-2	TGTGCCAGCAGTAACCCCGGGGGGGGGCACACCGGGGAGCTGTTTTTT	CASSNPGGGHTGELFF
TRBV7-9	.	.	TRBJ1-2	TGTGCCAGCACCAACGGGGGGGAAGGCTACACCTTC	CASTNGGEGYTF
TRBV7-2	.	.	TRBJ2-6	TGTGCCAGCAGCTTAGACAATGGGGCCAACGTCCTGACTTTC	CASSLDNGANVLTF
TRBV6-5	.	.	TRBJ1-2	TGTGCCAGCAGGAACCCCAGCACCTATGGCTACACCTTC	CASRNPSTYGYTF
TRBV7-2	TRBD2	.	TRBJ2-5	TGTGCCAGCAGCCTACGACTAGGGAGGGAAGAGACCCAGTACTTC	CASSLRLGREETQYF
TRBV6-6	.	few	TRBJ1-6	TGTGCCAGCAGTTACTCTGGGCAAAAATCGGTTCCTTTAAATTCACCCCTCCACTTT	CASSYSGQKSVPLNSPLHF
TRBV24-1	.	.	TRBJ2-1	TGTGCCACAAAGGGAGCGTCCCAGAACAATGAGCAGTTCTTC	CATKGASQNNEQFF
TRBV7-2	TRBD2	many	TRBJ2-5	TGTGCCAGCAGCTTAGCTGCTCCGACTAGCGGGAGCTTGTCTCCGGAGACCCAGTACTTC	CASSLAAPTSGSLSPETQYF